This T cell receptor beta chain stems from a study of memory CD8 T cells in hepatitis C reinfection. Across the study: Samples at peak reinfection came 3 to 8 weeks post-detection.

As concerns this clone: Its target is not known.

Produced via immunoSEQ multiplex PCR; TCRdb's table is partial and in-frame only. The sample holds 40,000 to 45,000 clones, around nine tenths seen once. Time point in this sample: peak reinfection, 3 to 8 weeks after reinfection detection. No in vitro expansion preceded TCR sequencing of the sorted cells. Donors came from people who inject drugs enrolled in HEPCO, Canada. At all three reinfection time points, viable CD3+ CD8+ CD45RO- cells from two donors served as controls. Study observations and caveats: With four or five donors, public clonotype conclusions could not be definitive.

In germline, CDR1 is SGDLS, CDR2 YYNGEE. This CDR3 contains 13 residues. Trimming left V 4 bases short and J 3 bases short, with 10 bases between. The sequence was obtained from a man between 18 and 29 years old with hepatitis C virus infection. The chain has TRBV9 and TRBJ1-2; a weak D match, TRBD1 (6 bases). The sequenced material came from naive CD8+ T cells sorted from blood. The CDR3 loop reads CASSPRTDYGYTF. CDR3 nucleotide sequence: TGTGCCAGCAGCCCTAGGACAGACTATGGCTACACCTTC.